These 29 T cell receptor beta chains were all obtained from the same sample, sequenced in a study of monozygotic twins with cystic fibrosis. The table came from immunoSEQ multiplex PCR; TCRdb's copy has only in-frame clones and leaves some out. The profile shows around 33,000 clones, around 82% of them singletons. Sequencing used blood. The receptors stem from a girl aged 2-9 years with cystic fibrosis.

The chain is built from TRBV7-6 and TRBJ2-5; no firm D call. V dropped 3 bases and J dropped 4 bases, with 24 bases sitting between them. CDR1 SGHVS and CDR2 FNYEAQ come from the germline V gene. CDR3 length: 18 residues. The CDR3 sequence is CASSFKFYGGSGRETQYF. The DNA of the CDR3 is TGTGCCAGCAGCTTTAAGTTCTACGGTGGGTCGGGCAGAGAGACCCAGTACTTC.

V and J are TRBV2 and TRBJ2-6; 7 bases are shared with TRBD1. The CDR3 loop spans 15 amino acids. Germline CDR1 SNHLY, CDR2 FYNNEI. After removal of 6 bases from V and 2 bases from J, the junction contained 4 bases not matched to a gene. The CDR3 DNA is TGTGCCAGCAGGACAGGGTCGACTGGGGCCAACGTCCTGACTTTC. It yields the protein CASRTGSTGANVLTF.

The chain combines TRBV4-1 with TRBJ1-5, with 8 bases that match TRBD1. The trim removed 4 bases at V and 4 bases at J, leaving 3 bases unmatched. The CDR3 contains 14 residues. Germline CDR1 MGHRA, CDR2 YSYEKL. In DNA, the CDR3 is TGCGCCAGCAGCCGGACAGGGTTTAATCAGCCCCAGCATTTT. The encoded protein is CASSRTGFNQPQHF.

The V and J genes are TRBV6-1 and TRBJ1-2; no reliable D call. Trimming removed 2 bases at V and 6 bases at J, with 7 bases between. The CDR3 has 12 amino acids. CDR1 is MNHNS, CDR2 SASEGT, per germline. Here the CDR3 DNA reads TGTGCCAGCAGTGAATCCAGCAATGGCTACACCTTC. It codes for CASSESSNGYTF.

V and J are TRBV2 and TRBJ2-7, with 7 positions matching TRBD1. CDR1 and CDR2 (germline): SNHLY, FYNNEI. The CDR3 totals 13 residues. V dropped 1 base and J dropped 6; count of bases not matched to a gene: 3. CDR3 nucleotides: TGTGCCAGCAGTGAAGGGACAGGCGCCGAGCAGTACTTC. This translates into CASSEGTGAEQYF.

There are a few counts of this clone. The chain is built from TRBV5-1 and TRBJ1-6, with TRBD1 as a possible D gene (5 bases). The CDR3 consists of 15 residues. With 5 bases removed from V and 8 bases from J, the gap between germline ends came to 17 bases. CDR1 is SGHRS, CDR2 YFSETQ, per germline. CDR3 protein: CASRAGDGVDSPLHF. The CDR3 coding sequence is TGCGCCAGCAGGGCGGGGGACGGTGTGGATTCACCCCTCCACTTT. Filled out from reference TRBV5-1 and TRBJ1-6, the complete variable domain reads KAGVTQTPRYLIKTRGQQVTLSCSPISGHRSVSWYQQTPGQGLQFLFEYFSETQRNKGNFPGRFSGRQFSNSRSEMNVSTLELGDSALYLCASRAGDGVDSPLHFGNGTRLTVT.

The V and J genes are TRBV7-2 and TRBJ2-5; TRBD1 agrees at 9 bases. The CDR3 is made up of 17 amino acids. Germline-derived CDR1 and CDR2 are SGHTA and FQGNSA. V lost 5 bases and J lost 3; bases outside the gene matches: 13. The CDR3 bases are TGTGCCAGCAGCCGATCGACAGGGGGTGGTGGGGAAGAGACCCAGTACTTC. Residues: CASSRSTGGGGEETQYF.

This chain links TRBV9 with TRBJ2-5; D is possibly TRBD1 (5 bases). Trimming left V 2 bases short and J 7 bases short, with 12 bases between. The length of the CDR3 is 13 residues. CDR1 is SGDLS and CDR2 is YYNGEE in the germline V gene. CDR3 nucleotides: TGTGCCAGCAGCGTGGGGCCCCTTGGGACCCAGTACTTC. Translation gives CASSVGPLGTQYF.

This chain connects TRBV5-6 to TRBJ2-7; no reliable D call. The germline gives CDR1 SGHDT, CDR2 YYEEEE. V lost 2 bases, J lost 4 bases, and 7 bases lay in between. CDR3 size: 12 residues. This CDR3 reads CASSFARYEQYF. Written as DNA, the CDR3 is TGTGCCAGCAGCTTCGCCAGGTACGAGCAGTACTTC.

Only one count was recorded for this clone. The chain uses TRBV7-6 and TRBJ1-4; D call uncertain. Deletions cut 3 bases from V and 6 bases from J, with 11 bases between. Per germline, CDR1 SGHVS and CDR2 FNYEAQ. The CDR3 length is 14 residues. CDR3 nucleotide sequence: TGTGCCAGCAGCTTTGGTCTGGGAGATGAAAAACTGTTTTTT. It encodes CASSFGLGDEKLFF.

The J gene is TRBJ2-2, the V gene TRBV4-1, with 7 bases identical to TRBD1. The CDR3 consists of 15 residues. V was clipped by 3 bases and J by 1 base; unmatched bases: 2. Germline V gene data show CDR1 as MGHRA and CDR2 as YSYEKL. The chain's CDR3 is CASSQTGRNTGELFF. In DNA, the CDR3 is TGCGCCAGCAGCCAGACAGGGAGGAACACCGGGGAGCTGTTTTTT.

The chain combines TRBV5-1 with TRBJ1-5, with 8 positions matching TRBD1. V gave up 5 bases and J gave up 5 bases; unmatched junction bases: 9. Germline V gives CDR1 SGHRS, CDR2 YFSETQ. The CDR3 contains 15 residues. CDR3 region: CASSLTGEPYQPQHF. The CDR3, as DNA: TGCGCCAGCAGTTTGACAGGGGAGCCCTATCAGCCCCAGCATTTT.

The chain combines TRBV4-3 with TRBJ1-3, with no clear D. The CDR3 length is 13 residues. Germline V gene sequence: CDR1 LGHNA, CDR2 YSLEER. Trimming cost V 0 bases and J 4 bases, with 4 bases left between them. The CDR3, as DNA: TGCGCCAGCAGCCAAGATTCCGGAAACACCATATATTTT. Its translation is CASSQDSGNTIYF.

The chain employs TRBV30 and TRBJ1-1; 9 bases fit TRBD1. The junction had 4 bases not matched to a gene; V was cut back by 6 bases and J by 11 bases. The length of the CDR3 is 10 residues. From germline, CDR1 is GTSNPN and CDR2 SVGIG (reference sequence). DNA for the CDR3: TGTGCCTGCCTGACAGGGGGTGCTTTCTTT. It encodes CACLTGGAFF.

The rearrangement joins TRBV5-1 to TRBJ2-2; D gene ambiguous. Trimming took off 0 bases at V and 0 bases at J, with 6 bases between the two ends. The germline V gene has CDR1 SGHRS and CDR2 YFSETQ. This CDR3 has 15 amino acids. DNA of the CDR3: TGCGCCAGCAGCTTGGGAGGAACGAACACCGGGGAGCTGTTTTTT. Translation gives CASSLGGTNTGELFF. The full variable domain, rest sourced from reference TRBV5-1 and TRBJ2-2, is KAGVTQTPRYLIKTRGQQVTLSCSPISGHRSVSWYQQTPGQGLQFLFEYFSETQRNKGNFPGRFSGRQFSNSRSEMNVSTLELGDSALYLCASSLGGTNTGELFFGEGSRLTVL.

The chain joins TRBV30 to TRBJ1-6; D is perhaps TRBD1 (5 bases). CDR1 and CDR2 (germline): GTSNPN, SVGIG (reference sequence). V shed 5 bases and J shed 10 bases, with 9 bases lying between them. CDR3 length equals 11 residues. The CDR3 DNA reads TGTGCCTGGGGGGGTGGGTCACCCCTCCACTTT. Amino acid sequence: CAWGGGSPLHF.

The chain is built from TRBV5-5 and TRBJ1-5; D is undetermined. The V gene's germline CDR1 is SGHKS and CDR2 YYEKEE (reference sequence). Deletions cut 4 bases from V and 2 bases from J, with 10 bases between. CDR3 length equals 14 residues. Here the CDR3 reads CASSPTWGNQPQHF. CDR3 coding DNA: TGTGCCAGCAGCCCGACTTGGGGCAATCAGCCCCAGCATTTT. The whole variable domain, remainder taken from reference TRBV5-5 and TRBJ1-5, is DAGVTQSPTHLIKTRGQQVTLRCSPISGHKSVSWYQQVLGQGPQFIFQYYEKEERGRGNFPDRFSARQFPNYSSELNVNALLLGDSALYLCASSPTWGNQPQHFGDGTRLSIL.

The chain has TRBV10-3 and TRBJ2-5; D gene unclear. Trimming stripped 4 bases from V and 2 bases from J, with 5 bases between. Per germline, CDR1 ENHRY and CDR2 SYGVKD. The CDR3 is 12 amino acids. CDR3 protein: CAISGPQETQYF. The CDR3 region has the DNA TGTGCCATCAGTGGCCCTCAAGAGACCCAGTACTTC.

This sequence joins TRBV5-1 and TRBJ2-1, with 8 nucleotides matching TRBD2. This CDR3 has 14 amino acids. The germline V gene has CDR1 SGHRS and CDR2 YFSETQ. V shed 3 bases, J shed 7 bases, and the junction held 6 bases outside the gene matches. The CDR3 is CASSYAGLGNEQFF. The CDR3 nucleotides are TGCGCCAGCAGCTATGCGGGACTAGGGAATGAGCAGTTCTTC.

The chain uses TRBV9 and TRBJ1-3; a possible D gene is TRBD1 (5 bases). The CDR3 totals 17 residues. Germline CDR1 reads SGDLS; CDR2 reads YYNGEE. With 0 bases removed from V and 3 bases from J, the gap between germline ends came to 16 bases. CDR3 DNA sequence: TGTGCCAGCAGCGTAGGGGAGGGCAGAGGGGTTGGAAACACCATATATTTT. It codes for CASSVGEGRGVGNTIYF.

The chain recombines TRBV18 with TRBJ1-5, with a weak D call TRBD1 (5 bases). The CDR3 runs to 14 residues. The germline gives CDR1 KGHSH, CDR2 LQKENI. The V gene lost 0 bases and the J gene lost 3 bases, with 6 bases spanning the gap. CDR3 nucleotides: TGTGCCAGCTCACCACCGGGGCCCAATCAGCCCCAGCATTTT. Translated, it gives CASSPPGPNQPQHF.

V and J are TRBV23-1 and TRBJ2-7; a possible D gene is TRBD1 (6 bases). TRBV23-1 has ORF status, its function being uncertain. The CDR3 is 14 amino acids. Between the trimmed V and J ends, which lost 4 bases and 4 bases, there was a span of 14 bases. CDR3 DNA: TGCGCCAGCAGTCCGCCAGGGGTCCTTTACGAGCAGTACTTC. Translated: CASSPPGVLYEQYF.

In nucleotides, the CDR3 is TGTGCCAGCAGCGCTACAGGGTTAGACACTGAAGCTTTCTTT. This sequence encodes CASSATGLDTEAFF. The rearrangement links TRBV9 to TRBJ1-1; D may be TRBD1 (6 bases). The length of the CDR3 is 14 residues. Germline CDR1 is SGDLS and CDR2 is YYNGEE. Deletions cut 3 bases from V and 3 bases from J, with 12 bases between. The full variable domain, in which reference TRBV9 and TRBJ1-1 provide the parts outside the CDR3, is DSGVTQTPKHLITATGQRVTLRCSPRSGDLSVYWYQQSLDQGLQFLIQYYNGEERAKGNILERFSAQQFPDLHSELNLSSLELGDSALYFCASSATGLDTEAFFGQGTRLTVV.

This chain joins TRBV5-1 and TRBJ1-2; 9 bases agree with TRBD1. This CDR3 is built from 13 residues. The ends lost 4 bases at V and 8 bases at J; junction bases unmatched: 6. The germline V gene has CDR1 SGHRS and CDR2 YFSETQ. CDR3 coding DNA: TGCGCCAGCAGCCCGGGACAGGGAGGAGGCTACACCTTC. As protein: CASSPGQGGGYTF.

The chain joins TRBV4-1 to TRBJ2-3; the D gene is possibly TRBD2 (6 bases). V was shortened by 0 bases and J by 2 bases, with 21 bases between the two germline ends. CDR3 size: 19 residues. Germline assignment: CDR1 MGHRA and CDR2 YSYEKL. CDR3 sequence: CASSQEKLTSFPHTDTQYF. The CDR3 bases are TGCGCCAGCAGCCAAGAGAAGCTGACTAGTTTCCCCCACACAGATACGCAGTATTTT.

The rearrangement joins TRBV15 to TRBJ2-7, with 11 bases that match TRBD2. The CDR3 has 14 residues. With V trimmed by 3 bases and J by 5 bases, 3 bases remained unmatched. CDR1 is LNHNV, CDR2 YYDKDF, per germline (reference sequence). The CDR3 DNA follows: TGTGCCACCAGCAGTAGACTAGCGGGGAACGAGCAGTACTTC. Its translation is CATSSRLAGNEQYF.

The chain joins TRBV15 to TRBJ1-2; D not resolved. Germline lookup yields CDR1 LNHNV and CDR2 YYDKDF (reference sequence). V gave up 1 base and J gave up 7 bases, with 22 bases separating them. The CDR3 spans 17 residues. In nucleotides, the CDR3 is TGTGCCACCAGCAGAGTGGTACGCGACGGAACAGTGGGTGGCTACACCTTC. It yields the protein CATSRVVRDGTVGGYTF. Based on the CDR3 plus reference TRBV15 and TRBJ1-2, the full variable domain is DAMVIQNPRYQVTQFGKPVTLSCSQTLNHNVMYWYQQKSSQAPKLLFHYYDKDFNNEADTPDNFQSRRPNTSFCFLDIRSPGLGDTAMYLCATSRVVRDGTVGGYTFGSGTRLTVV.

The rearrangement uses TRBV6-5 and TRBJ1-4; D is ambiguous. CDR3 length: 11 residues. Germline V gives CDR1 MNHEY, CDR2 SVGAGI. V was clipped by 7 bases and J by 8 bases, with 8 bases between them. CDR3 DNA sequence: TGTGCCAGCACCAACGGCGAAAAACTGTTTTTT. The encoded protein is CASTNGEKLFF.

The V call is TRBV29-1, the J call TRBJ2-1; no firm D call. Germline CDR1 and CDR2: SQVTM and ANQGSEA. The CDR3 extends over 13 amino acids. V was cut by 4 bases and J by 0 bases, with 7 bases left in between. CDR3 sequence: CSVVTSSYNEQFF. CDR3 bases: TGCAGCGTTGTGACATCCTCCTACAATGAGCAGTTCTTC.